Presented here are 4 T cell receptor beta chains from one specimen sequenced in a study of cytomegalovirus exposure and HLA in healthy donors (TCRdb year 2017). The method behind the library was the immunoSEQ multiplex PCR assay. For the multiplex PCR, a mixture combining 60 forward primers for TCR Vbeta segments and 13 reverse primers for TCR Jbeta segments was used. TCRdb obtained this table from immuneACCESS and retained in-frame rearrangements with V and J assigned. These tables miss some clones; where compared with another copy, unresolved V genes account for less than half of the shortfall, and the remainder is unexplained. The sample includes 98,000 or so clones, with 76% observed a single time. The ten largest clones represent roughly 2% of the sample. Sequenced input: PBMCs. The receptor set was obtained from a man aged 40-49 years in good health and CMV-seronegative.

J is TRBJ2-3 and V is TRBV6-5; no clear D gene. Trimming removed 0 bases at V and 1 base at J, with 5 bases between. This CDR3 has 14 amino acids. Germline-derived CDR1 and CDR2 are MNHEY and SVGAGI. The CDR3 here is CASSYSRGTDTQYF. For the CDR3, the DNA is TGTGCCAGCAGTTACTCTCGGGGCACAGATACGCAGTATTTT.

The chain couples TRBV19 to TRBJ1-5, with D perhaps matching TRBD1 (5 bases). Germline V CDR1 and CDR2: LNHDA, SQIVND (reference sequence). Trimming removed 10 bases from V and 0 bases from J, with 19 bases in between. This CDR3 is 16 amino acids long. The CDR3: CATREAGTYSNQPQHF. CDR3 sequence (DNA): TGTGCCACTCGGGAGGCAGGGACTTATAGCAATCAGCCCCAGCATTTT.

The chain is built from TRBV30 and TRBJ1-5, with a possible D match to TRBD1 (5 bases). Germline CDR1 GTSNPN, CDR2 SVGIG (reference sequence). This CDR3 is 14 amino acids long. CDR3 residues: CAWGTDLSNQPQHF. CDR3 sequence (DNA): TGTGCTTGGGGGACTGACCTTAGCAATCAGCCCCAGCATTTT.

The chain recombines TRBV7-9 with TRBJ2-5; 7 nucleotides line up with TRBD1. CDR1 and CDR2 from the germline V gene are SEHNR and FQNEAQ (reference sequence). This CDR3 has 15 amino acids. J was trimmed by 5 bases and V by 5 bases; bases with no gene match: 11. The CDR3 DNA sequence: TGTGCCAGCAGCCAGGGGAGAGGGGGCTTGGAGACCCAGTACTTC. It codes for CASSQGRGGLETQYF.